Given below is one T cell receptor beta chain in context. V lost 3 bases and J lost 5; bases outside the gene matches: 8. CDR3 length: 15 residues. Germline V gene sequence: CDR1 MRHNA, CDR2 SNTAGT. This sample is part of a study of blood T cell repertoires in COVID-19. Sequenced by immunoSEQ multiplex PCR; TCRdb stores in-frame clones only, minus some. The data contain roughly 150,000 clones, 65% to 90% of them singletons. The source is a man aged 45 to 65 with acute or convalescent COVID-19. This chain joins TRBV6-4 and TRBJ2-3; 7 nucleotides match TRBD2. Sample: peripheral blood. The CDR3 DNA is TGTGCCAGCAGTGAACAGTCGCGGGAGTTAGATACGCAGTATTTT. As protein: CASSEQSRELDTQYF.